Listed here are 21 T cell receptor beta chains from one sample, sequenced in a study of blood T cell repertoires in COVID-19. Method: immunoSEQ multiplex PCR; TCRdb's copy keeps in-frame clones and lacks some. The sample shows about 36,000 clones, 75% to 90% of them seen only once. The sequencing input was peripheral blood. Receptors were obtained from a human donor in a cohort sampled during active or convalescent COVID-19. The donor label of this sample is uncertain.

J is TRBJ2-2 and V is TRBV5-1; 9 bases are a match to TRBD2. With 2 bases clipped from V and 6 bases from J, the junction kept 8 bases outside the gene matches. The CDR3 loop spans 16 amino acids. Germline V gene lookup returns CDR1 SGHRS and CDR2 YFSETQ. Written as DNA, the CDR3 is TGCGCCAGCAGCTTAGCGGGAGGAGTGGGGGCCGGGGAGCTGTTTTTT. This gives the protein CASSLAGGVGAGELFF.

The V gene is TRBV2, the J gene TRBJ2-2; 9 positions match TRBD1. After removal of 6 bases from V and 7 bases from J, the junction contained 6 bases not matched to a gene. The germline gives CDR1 SNHLY, CDR2 FYNNEI. CDR3 length: 14 residues. CDR3 coding DNA: TGTGCCAGCAGGCGGACAGGGGCGGGCGGGGAGCTGTTTTTT. Amino acid sequence: CASRRTGAGGELFF. The full variable domain, in which reference TRBV2 and TRBJ2-2 provide the parts outside the CDR3, is EPEVTQTPSHQVTQMGQEVILRCVPISNHLYFYWYRQILGQKVEFLVSFYNNEISEKSEIFDDQFSVERPDGSNFTLKIRSTKLEDSAMYFCASRRTGAGGELFFGEGSRLTVL.

The chain recombines TRBV3-1 (or the pseudogene TRBV3-2) with TRBJ2-3; D is perhaps TRBD2 (6 bases). Germline V gives CDR1 LGHDT, CDR2 YNNKEL (reference sequence). V lost 4 bases to trimming and J lost 2 bases, with 16 bases between them. The CDR3 has 16 residues. The CDR3 sequence: CASSPNTGAFTDTQYF. The CDR3 region has the DNA TGTGCCAGCAGCCCGAACACGGGAGCCTTCACAGATACGCAGTATTTT.

This sequence joins TRBV4-3 and TRBJ2-3, with a possible D match to TRBD2 (6 bases). The CDR3 extends over 15 amino acids. The germline V and J ends were trimmed by 3 bases and 5 bases, with 15 bases remaining between them. Germline V gene lookup returns CDR1 LGHNA and CDR2 YSLEER. The CDR3 DNA reads as TGCGCCAGCAGCCAGCTGCCTCGGCGGGAAGATACGCAGTATTTT. It specifies CASSQLPRREDTQYF.

The chain uses TRBV3-1 (or the pseudogene TRBV3-2) and TRBJ2-5; D is perhaps TRBD2 (6 bases). V lost 4 bases and J lost 7, with 10 bases in between. Germline loops: CDR1 LGHDT, CDR2 YNNKEL (reference sequence). This CDR3 spans 12 amino acids. Written as DNA, the CDR3 is TGTGCCAGCAGCCCGGGACTGGCGACCCAGTACTTC. Translated: CASSPGLATQYF.

The chain couples TRBV7-3 to TRBJ2-7; D is perhaps TRBD1 (6 bases). The CDR3 extends over 19 amino acids. V lost 3 bases and J 3 bases, leaving 27 bases between the germline ends. Germline V gene sequence: CDR1 SGHTA, CDR2 FQGTGA. The CDR3 DNA reads TGTGCCAGCAGCTTCGGACTCCAAGCCCAACAGGGAAAGGACTACGAGCAGTACTTC. It yields the protein CASSFGLQAQQGKDYEQYF.

The V call is TRBV9, the J call TRBJ1-1, with D possibly being TRBD1 (6 bases). The V gene's germline CDR1 is SGDLS and CDR2 YYNGEE. The CDR3 is made up of 14 amino acids. V gave up 4 bases and J gave up 1 base, with 11 bases separating them. The chain's CDR3 is CASSPKTGNTEAFF. For the CDR3, the DNA is TGTGCCAGCAGCCCTAAGACAGGGAACACTGAAGCTTTCTTT.

This clone came up a few times. The gene calls are TRBV3-1 (or the pseudogene TRBV3-2) and TRBJ2-5, with 9 bases fitting TRBD2. Germline V gene sequence: CDR1 LGHDT, CDR2 YNNKEL (reference sequence). The CDR3 is 16 amino acids. The V and J ends lost 5 bases and 5 bases, in that order; junction bases with no gene match: 12. In nucleotides, the CDR3 is TGTGCCAGCAGCATCCCCCCGGGACTAGCTGACGAGACCCAGTACTTC. It yields the protein CASSIPPGLADETQYF.

The chain links TRBV10-3 to TRBJ1-1; a possible D gene is TRBD1 (5 bases). Germline CDR1 is ENHRY and CDR2 is SYGVKD. This CDR3 comprises 13 residues. Trimming took off 9 bases at V and 3 bases at J, with 14 bases between the two ends. CDR3 amino acids: CAIGGTLDTEAFF. The CDR3, as DNA: TGTGCCATAGGCGGGACTTTGGACACTGAAGCTTTCTTT.

This chain connects TRBV10-3 to TRBJ2-2; D possibly corresponds to TRBD2 (5 bases). V was shortened by 7 bases and J by 7 bases, with 16 bases between the two germline ends. CDR3 size: 14 residues. CDR1 ENHRY and CDR2 SYGVKD come from the germline V gene. The DNA of the CDR3 is TGTGCCATCAAAAAGGAGAACGGGATCGGGGAGCTGTTTTTT. Translating it yields CAIKKENGIGELFF.

This clone was counted ten times or more. This chain joins TRBV4-3 and TRBJ1-3, with D maybe TRBD1 (5 bases). V was clipped by 3 bases and J by 5 bases, with 11 bases between them. CDR1 and CDR2 (germline): LGHNA, YSLEER. This CDR3 is 14 amino acids long. The CDR3 region is CASSHDSSRNTIYF. CDR3 DNA: TGCGCCAGCAGCCATGACAGCTCCCGAAACACCATATATTTT.

This clone was recorded only once. This chain joins TRBV14 and TRBJ1-1, with 8 bases identical to TRBD1. Looked up from germline, CDR1 is SGHDN and CDR2 is FVKESK. The ends lost 7 bases at V and 5 bases at J; junction bases unmatched: 12. The CDR3 contains 15 residues. The CDR3 DNA follows: TGTGCCAGCACCAGACAGGGGCGGGTTGGAACTGAAGCTTTCTTT. It translates to CASTRQGRVGTEAFF.

This chain connects TRBV4-1 to TRBJ2-7; TRBD2 matches 9 bases. V lost 1 base, J lost 1 base, and 2 bases stayed unmatched. CDR3 size: 15 residues. Looked up from germline, CDR1 is MGHRA and CDR2 is YSYEKL. CDR3 protein: CASSQGREGSYEQYF. The CDR3 DNA is TGCGCCAGCAGCCAAGGGCGGGAGGGGTCCTACGAGCAGTACTTC.

The chain links TRBV6-2 or TRBV6-3 to TRBJ2-7, with TRBD1 matching 9 bases. The germline CDR1 and CDR2 sequences are MNHEY and SVGEGT. With V trimmed by 4 bases and J by 5 bases, 3 bases remained unmatched. This CDR3 spans 13 amino acids. The CDR3 coding sequence is TGTGCCAGCAGTTGGACAGGGGCCCACGAGCAGTACTTC. It is translated as CASSWTGAHEQYF.

The chain couples TRBV5-1 to TRBJ2-7, with 7 bases identical to TRBD2. V dropped 4 bases and J dropped 6; count of bases not matched to a gene: 10. CDR1 and CDR2 from the germline V gene are SGHRS and YFSETQ. The CDR3 sequence is 14 residues long. CDR3 coding DNA: TGCGCCAGCAGCCGGGGGGAGGGGCTGGGCGAGCAGTACTTC. Its protein product is CASSRGEGLGEQYF.

The CDR3: CATSDAGTSGRQETQYF. The CDR3 DNA reads TGTGCCACCAGTGATGCCGGGACTAGCGGGAGGCAAGAGACCCAGTACTTC. The gene calls are TRBV24-1 and TRBJ2-5; 15 bases fit TRBD2. The CDR3 is 17 amino acids. The J segment lost 2 bases and the V segment lost 3 bases, leaving 3 bases of the junction unmatched. Germline values: CDR1 KGHDR, CDR2 SFDVKD.

The V and J genes are TRBV19 and TRBJ2-2; 7 bases fit TRBD2. The ends lost 6 bases at V and 1 base at J; junction bases unmatched: 8. The CDR3 runs to 16 residues. Germline V lookup: CDR1 LNHDA, CDR2 SQIVND (reference sequence). DNA of the CDR3: TGTGCCAGTAGGGGTGGACTAGGGTGGAACACCGGGGAGCTGTTTTTT. As protein: CASRGGLGWNTGELFF.

This sequence joins TRBV12-3 or TRBV12-4 and TRBJ2-7; 7 bases fit TRBD1. V shed 7 bases and J 6 bases; nucleotides not matched to a gene: 6. The CDR3 runs 12 residues. CDR3 coding DNA: TGTGCCAGCAAGAGGGGGCCGGGCGAGCAGTACTTC. This encodes CASKRGPGEQYF.

This clone turned up a few times. This chain uses TRBV10-2 with TRBJ1-2; tentatively, D is TRBD1 (6 bases). From germline, CDR1 is WSHSY and CDR2 SAAADI. This CDR3 spans 13 amino acids. V was pared by 4 bases and J by 7 bases, with 13 bases between. In DNA form, the CDR3 reads TGCGCCAGCAGTGGACGGGGGGCCGGTGGCTACACCTTC. Amino acids: CASSGRGAGGYTF.

The rearrangement links TRBV19 to TRBJ2-1; 7 nucleotides match TRBD2. Germline CDR1 and CDR2: LNHDA and SQIVND (reference sequence). The CDR3 runs to 14 residues. J lost 8 bases, V lost 1 base, and 5 bases had no gene match. This CDR3 reads CASSIAGGPHEQFF. CDR3 in DNA: TGTGCCAGTAGTATAGCGGGAGGCCCCCATGAGCAGTTCTTC.

This clone was recorded once. The J gene is TRBJ1-1, the V gene TRBV5-6, with 7 bases matching TRBD1. Germline lookup yields CDR1 SGHDT and CDR2 YYEEEE. After removal of 6 bases from V and 5 bases from J, the junction contained 7 bases not matched to a gene. The CDR3 has 13 residues. As DNA, the CDR3 is TGTGCCAGCACCCGGGCAGGGGGGACTGAAGCTTTCTTT. As protein: CASTRAGGTEAFF. The full variable domain, in which reference TRBV5-6 and TRBJ1-1 provide the parts outside the CDR3, is DAGVTQSPTHLIKTRGQQVTLRCSPKSGHDTVSWYQQALGQGPQFIFQYYEEEERQRGNFPDRFSGHQFPNYSSELNVNALLLGDSALYLCASTRAGGTEAFFGQGTRLTVV.